Shown below are 21 T cell receptor beta chains from a single sample sequenced in a study of T cell repertoires in cytomegalovirus infection (dated by TCRdb to about 2019). What these receptors recognize is not known. TCRdb names Illumina HiSeq 1500 as the instrument used. In TCRdb, the public reads were trimmed at Q25 with fastp and aligned with MiXCR, with productive beta chains retained. Duplicate CDR3 protein sequences are folded into a single record with the most common DNA and genes. Present in this sample are hundreds of thousands of distinct CDR3 sequences, about 42% of which were seen just once. The ten largest clones represent around 45% of the sample. Explained via the paper, the treatment or condition label denotes: in vitro stimulation with specific CMV peptide epitopes to enrich CMV-specific T cells. Sequenced here: cultured PBMCs, sampled from culture after CMV antigen stimulation. The receptors originated from a human donor in good health (CMV status not recorded). Some clones in this sample may be carry-over from other donors' samples.

This clonotype appeared a few times. The chain combines TRBV12-3 or TRBV12-4 with TRBJ2-2; TRBD2 might be the D (5 bases). This CDR3 is 15 amino acids long. The V end lost 2 bases, the J end lost 0 bases, and 7 bases lay between the germline ends. For the CDR3, the DNA is TGTGCCAGCAGTTTAAGGACTTCGAACACCGGGGAGCTGTTTTTT. Translation gives CASSLRTSNTGELFF.

This clonotype was picked up a small number of times. The CDR3 reads CASSPPRVTNEKLFF. The CDR3 DNA sequence: TGTGCCAGCAGTCCCCCCAGGGTAACTAATGAAAAACTGTTTTTT. This sequence joins TRBV7-6 and TRBJ1-4, with a possible D match to TRBD1 (5 bases). This CDR3 is built from 15 residues. The germline V gene encodes CDR1 SGHVS and CDR2 FNYEAQ. Trimming took off 6 bases at V and 1 base at J, with 12 bases between the two ends.

The sample holds a few counts of this clonotype. This chain connects TRBV6-2 or TRBV6-3 to TRBJ1-2; TRBD1 matches 7 bases. This CDR3 has 14 residues. Germline V gene data show CDR1 as MNHEY and CDR2 as SVGEGT. J lost 3 bases, V lost 6 bases, and 7 bases had no gene match. The CDR3 here is CASRSTGEDYGYTF. In DNA form, the CDR3 reads TGTGCCAGCAGGTCAACAGGGGAAGACTATGGCTACACCTTC.

V is TRBV19 and J is TRBJ1-5; D gene unclear. Germline V gene lookup returns CDR1 LNHDA and CDR2 SQIVND (reference sequence). The CDR3 runs 12 residues. Between the trimmed V and J ends, which lost 4 bases and 5 bases, there was a span of 6 bases. The chain's CDR3 is CASSRTHQPQHF. The CDR3 DNA sequence: TGTGCCAGTAGTAGGACCCATCAGCCCCAGCATTTT.

This clonotype was recorded a few times. J is TRBJ2-5 and V is TRBV7-8, with D possibly being TRBD1 or TRBD2 (5 bases each). Trimming left V 4 bases short and J 2 bases short, with 11 bases between. Germline values: CDR1 SGHVS, CDR2 FQNEAQ. There are 14 residues in the CDR3. The chain's CDR3 is CASSSRDLQETQYF. CDR3 nucleotide sequence: TGTGCCAGCAGCTCCCGGGACCTGCAAGAGACCCAGTACTTC.

V usage is TRBV5-4 and J usage is TRBJ1-6, with D possibly being TRBD1 (6 bases). Germline V CDR1 and CDR2: SGHNT, YYREEE (reference sequence). V was clipped by 2 bases and J by 6 bases, with 15 bases between them. The CDR3 length is 16 residues. DNA for the CDR3: TGTGCCAGCAGCTTAGTGGGGGCCGGACCTAATTCACCCCTCCACTTT. It codes for CASSLVGAGPNSPLHF. Together with reference TRBV5-4 and TRBJ1-6, the CDR3 gives the full variable domain: ETGVTQSPTHLIKTRGQQVTLRCSSQSGHNTVSWYQQALGQGPQFIFQYYREEENGRGNFPPRFSGLQFPNYSSELNVNALELDDSALYLCASSLVGAGPNSPLHFGNGTRLTVT.

The gene calls are TRBV7-9 and TRBJ2-1, with D possibly TRBD1 on 6 matching bases. Germline CDR1 reads SEHNR; CDR2 reads FQNEAQ (reference sequence). The CDR3 is made up of 12 amino acids. Trimming took 4 bases from V and 13 from J, leaving 14 bases between them. The CDR3 DNA reads as TGTGCCAGCAGCTGGGGGCCGGGACAACAGTTCTTC. Protein: CASSWGPGQQFF. Supplemented by reference TRBV7-9 and TRBJ2-1, the full variable domain reads DTGVSQNPRHKITKRGQNVTFRCDPISEHNRLYWYRQTLGQGPEFLTYFQNEAQLEKSRLLSDRFSAERPKGSFSTLEIQRTEQGDSAMYLCASSWGPGQQFFGPGTRLTVL.

This clonotype was observed a handful of times. V usage is TRBV5-6 and J usage is TRBJ1-5; 7 bases map to TRBD1. V trimming: 2 bases; J trimming: 4 bases; junction bases outside the gene matches: 6. The CDR3 runs 15 residues. Germline V gene data show CDR1 as SGHDT and CDR2 as YYEEEE. The CDR3 DNA sequence: TGTGCCAGCAGCTTCGGCAGGGGGGAAAATCAGCCCCAGCATTTT. It translates to CASSFGRGENQPQHF.

This clonotype was counted between two and nine times. The rearrangement joins TRBV7-2 to TRBJ2-3; 8 positions match TRBD2. The germline gives CDR1 SGHTA, CDR2 FQGNSA. Germline trimming cut 8 bases from V and 6 bases from J; bases unmatched to any gene: 10. The CDR3 consists of 14 residues. The CDR3 sequence is CASPGGRGFDTQYF. In nucleotides, the CDR3 is TGTGCCAGCCCGGGGGGGCGGGGTTTCGATACGCAGTATTTT.

Only a few counts were recorded for this clonotype. Here the CDR3 reads CASSDWGNQPQHF. The CDR3 DNA is TGTGCCAGCAGTGACTGGGGCAATCAGCCCCAGCATTTT. This chain joins TRBV28 and TRBJ1-5; unclear D gene. This CDR3 region has 13 residues. CDR1 MDHEN and CDR2 SYDVKM come from the germline V gene. V was clipped by 5 bases and J by 2 bases, with 7 bases between them. Full variable domain (outside the CDR3, taken from reference TRBV28 and TRBJ1-5): DVKVTQSSRYLVKRTGEKVFLECVQDMDHENMFWYRQDPGLGLRLIYFSYDVKMKEKGDIPEGYSVSREKKERFSLILESASTNQTSMYLCASSDWGNQPQHFGDGTRLSIL.

This chain links TRBV12-3 or TRBV12-4 with TRBJ2-3; 10 bases align to TRBD2. V trimming: 5 bases; J trimming: 7 bases; junction bases outside the gene matches: 9. This CDR3 comprises 15 residues. The CDR3 spells CASSPTAGGVNTQYF. The CDR3 DNA is TGTGCCAGCAGTCCCACAGCGGGAGGGGTGAATACGCAGTATTTT.

J is TRBJ2-7 and V is TRBV6-1, with 8 bases fitting TRBD1. Losses at the gene ends were 3 bases for V and 3 bases for J; bases not matched to a gene: 4. Germline V gene sequence: CDR1 MNHNS, CDR2 SASEGT. CDR3 length: 14 residues. The CDR3 nucleotides read TGTGCCAGCAGTGAGGACAGGGTGAACTACGAGCAGTACTTC. It specifies CASSEDRVNYEQYF.

This clonotype was seen more than once but under ten times. The rearrangement joins TRBV10-3 to TRBJ1-2; TRBD1 matches at 7 bases. Unmatched junction bases numbered 3, after V lost 1 base and J lost 4 bases. This CDR3 comprises 14 residues. The germline CDR1 and CDR2 sequences are ENHRY and SYGVKD. The CDR3 sequence: CAISEWGQRYGYTF. In DNA, the CDR3 is TGTGCCATCAGTGAGTGGGGACAGCGCTATGGCTACACCTTC.

The genes are TRBV2 and TRBJ1-6; D is undetermined. Per the germline V gene, CDR1 is SNHLY and CDR2 is FYNNEI. Deletions cut 7 bases from V and 8 bases from J, with 24 bases between. This CDR3 spans 17 amino acids. CDR3 amino acids: CASKKSRMLYDYSPLHF. CDR3 nucleotide sequence: TGTGCCAGCAAAAAATCGCGTATGCTGTATGATTATTCACCCCTCCACTTT.

This clonotype was seen repeatedly, ten times or more. V gene TRBV7-2 combines with J gene TRBJ2-3; D is perhaps TRBD1 or TRBD2 (6 bases each). The germline V gene has CDR1 SGHTA and CDR2 FQGNSA. V lost 6 bases to trimming and J lost 0 bases, with 16 bases between them. The length of the CDR3 is 16 residues. The CDR3 nucleotides are TGTGCCAGCAGGTTGGGGGGCCCTTCTAGCACAGATACGCAGTATTTT. Its translation is CASRLGGPSSTDTQYF.

V usage is TRBV29-1 and J usage is TRBJ1-2; the match to TRBD1 covers 11 bases. Germline CDR1 is SQVTM and CDR2 is ANQGSEA. V lost 7 bases and J lost 5; bases outside the gene matches: 6. This CDR3 spans 13 amino acids. The CDR3 is CSAGTGGYYGYTF. Here the CDR3 DNA reads TGCAGCGCCGGGACAGGGGGTTATTATGGCTACACCTTC.

About this clonotype: Being one base from a much bigger clone, this may be a read error. The V call is TRBV7-2, the J call TRBJ2-3; a possible D gene is TRBD1 (6 bases). This CDR3 region has 15 residues. V lost 1 base and J lost 10, with 18 bases in between. Germline values: CDR1 SGHTA, CDR2 FQGNSA. The CDR3: CASSLGQVSLLAQYF. DNA for the CDR3: TGTGCCAGCAGCTTAGGACAGGTGTCGCTCTTGGCGCAGTATTTT.

The gene calls are TRBV4-1 and TRBJ2-7; no reliable D call. The CDR3 extends over 17 amino acids. V was trimmed by 0 bases and J by 1 base, leaving 16 bases between them. The germline gives CDR1 MGHRA, CDR2 YSYEKL. As DNA, the CDR3 is TGCGCCAGCAGCCAAGATGCATGGACCCTGGGGTCCTACGAGCAGTACTTC. This gives the protein CASSQDAWTLGSYEQYF.

This clonotype came up a few times. For the CDR3, the DNA is TGTGCCAGCAGAGAAGGGAACCAGCCCCAGCATTTT. Residues: CASREGNQPQHF. The rearrangement joins TRBV6-5 to TRBJ1-5; no reliable D call. In germline, CDR1 is MNHEY, CDR2 SVGAGI. The CDR3 is made up of 12 amino acids. The ends were cut back, 6 bases at V and 7 bases at J, with 10 bases in the middle.

This clonotype has just a few counts. This chain uses TRBV12-3 or TRBV12-4 with TRBJ2-7; possible D gene TRBD2, 5 bases. Trimming removed 9 bases from V and 4 bases from J, with 25 bases in between. This CDR3 is built from 16 residues. The CDR3 DNA is TGTGCCAGTCGGGTCGCGGAGTTTCTCGGGGTTTACGAGCAGTACTTC. This sequence encodes CASRVAEFLGVYEQYF.

In this sample, this clonotype turned up a few times. The chain recombines TRBV18 with TRBJ2-3; the match to TRBD2 covers 14 bases. In germline, CDR1 is KGHSH, CDR2 LQKENI. CDR3 length equals 16 residues. Losses at the gene ends were 5 bases for V and 6 bases for J; bases not matched to a gene: 7. CDR3 sequence reads: CASSDGTSGSSDTQYF. In DNA, the CDR3 is TGTGCCAGCTCAGACGGGACTAGCGGGAGCTCTGATACGCAGTATTTT.